A single sample is the source of the 28 T cell receptor beta chains below, sequenced in a study of control samples from healthy donors and cancer patients. Assay: immunoSEQ multiplex PCR; the TCRdb copy retains only in-frame clones and omits some. The data show 130,000 or so clones, roughly 94% seen once. Sample: PBMCs. Receptors originate from a man between 60 and 70 years old with colorectal cancer.

This rearrangement joins TRBV27 to TRBJ2-7; 9 nucleotides align to TRBD2. Trimming removed 2 bases from V and 2 bases from J; junction bases left unmatched: 4. Germline V gives CDR1 MNHEY, CDR2 SMNVEV (reference sequence). CDR3 length: 15 residues. The CDR3 protein is CASSLSGGLPYEQYF. The CDR3 DNA reads TGTGCCAGCAGTTTAAGCGGGGGGCTTCCCTACGAGCAGTACTTC.

This chain connects TRBV7-2 to TRBJ1-1; D may be TRBD1 (5 bases). The V gene's germline CDR1 is SGHTA and CDR2 FQGNSA. Trimming removed 3 bases at V and 1 base at J, with 9 bases between. This CDR3 is 14 amino acids long. The CDR3 region has the DNA TGTGCCAGCAGCTTCGGGGGGAGGAACACTGAAGCTTTCTTT. Amino acids: CASSFGGRNTEAFF.

The chain couples TRBV27 to TRBJ1-2, with TRBD1 matching 10 bases. The CDR3 runs 14 residues. Unmatched junction bases numbered 3, after V lost 4 bases and J lost 4 bases. The germline V gene has CDR1 MNHEY and CDR2 SMNVEV (reference sequence). The CDR3 sequence is CASSSRTGGYGYTF. The CDR3 coding sequence is TGTGCCAGCAGTTCCCGGACAGGGGGCTATGGCTACACCTTC.

This chain uses TRBV10-3 with TRBJ1-1; D may be TRBD1 (5 bases). V gave up 3 bases and J gave up 0 bases, with 11 bases separating them. Looked up from germline, CDR1 is ENHRY and CDR2 is SYGVKD. The CDR3 is 15 residues long. The CDR3 DNA reads TGTGCCATCAGTGATTCCGGGACGATGAACACTGAAGCTTTCTTT. It specifies CAISDSGTMNTEAFF.

The chain employs TRBV10-3 and TRBJ2-1; 14 bases are shared with TRBD2. CDR3 length: 16 amino acids. CDR1 is ENHRY and CDR2 is SYGVKD in the germline V gene. With 3 bases clipped from V and 11 bases from J, the junction kept 9 bases outside the gene matches. The CDR3 DNA reads TGTGCCATCAGTGAATCGACTAGCGGGGGGGCAAGGAAGCAGTTCTTC. This encodes CAISESTSGGARKQFF.

The chain employs TRBV18 and TRBJ1-1; D perhaps matches TRBD1 (5 bases). V lost 1 base, J lost 8 bases, and 14 bases lay in between. This CDR3 has 14 residues. CDR1 is KGHSH, CDR2 LQKENI, per germline. CDR3: CASSPREGYREAFF. The CDR3 DNA follows: TGTGCCAGCTCACCACGGGAGGGGTATAGGGAAGCTTTCTTT.

CDR3 residues: CASSVVWGGFADTQYF. In DNA form, the CDR3 reads TGTGCCAGCAGCGTAGTATGGGGGGGTTTTGCAGATACGCAGTATTTT. The chain carries TRBV9 and TRBJ2-3; TRBD2 aligns across 7 bases. Germline loops: CDR1 SGDLS, CDR2 YYNGEE. This CDR3 is 16 amino acids long. J gave up 4 bases and V 0 bases, and 8 bases lay outside the gene matches.

The V call is TRBV28, the J call TRBJ1-3; D remains ambiguous. The CDR3 is 16 amino acids. From germline, CDR1 is MDHEN and CDR2 SYDVKM. V lost 3 bases to trimming and J lost 2 bases, with 14 bases between them. In DNA, the CDR3 is TGTGCCAGCAGTTTGAGGCCGGGTACGGCTGGAAACACCATATATTTT. The encoded protein is CASSLRPGTAGNTIYF.

V is TRBV7-9 and J is TRBJ2-1; 13 nucleotides agree with TRBD2. The CDR3 runs 17 residues. Germline lookup yields CDR1 SEHNR and CDR2 FQNEAQ (reference sequence). V was pared by 5 bases and J by 6 bases, with 10 bases of the junction left unmatched. CDR3 residues: CASSDGLAGALSNEQFF. The CDR3 coding sequence is TGTGCCAGCAGCGATGGACTAGCGGGGGCCCTCAGCAATGAGCAGTTCTTC.

The J gene is TRBJ1-1, the V gene TRBV3-1 (or the pseudogene TRBV3-2), with D possibly being TRBD1 (6 bases). This CDR3 is 18 amino acids long. V dropped 0 bases and J dropped 4 bases, with 21 bases sitting between them. Germline CDR1 is LGHDT and CDR2 is YNNKEL (reference sequence). The CDR3, as DNA: TGTGCCAGCAGCCAAGATAGGGGGGGGGTCCCCCCGGGCACTGAAGCTTTCTTT. Its translation: CASSQDRGGVPPGTEAFF.

This chain uses TRBV6-1 with TRBJ2-2, with 9 bases identical to TRBD1. The CDR3 totals 16 residues. After removal of 4 bases from V and 0 bases from J, the junction contained 3 bases not matched to a gene. The V gene's germline CDR1 is MNHNS and CDR2 SASEGT. The CDR3, as DNA: TGTGCCAGCAGTGGGCGACAGGGGGCGAACACCGGGGAGCTGTTTTTT. It is translated as CASSGRQGANTGELFF.

The chain recombines TRBV2 with TRBJ2-5, with 12 bases fitting TRBD2. The ends lost 8 bases at V and 5 bases at J; junction bases unmatched: 9. The CDR3 is 15 residues long. Germline assignment: CDR1 SNHLY and CDR2 FYNNEI. CDR3 region: CASLKSSGGEETQYF. Here the CDR3 DNA reads TGTGCCAGCCTAAAATCTAGCGGGGGGGAGGAGACCCAGTACTTC.

The J gene is TRBJ2-7, the V gene TRBV14; TRBD1 agrees at 10 bases. This CDR3 contains 15 residues. Trimming cost V 1 base and J 2 bases; bases outside gene matches: 2. Germline CDR1 SGHDN, CDR2 FVKESK. The CDR3: CASSQGTGGTYEQYF. The CDR3 DNA reads as TGTGCCAGCAGCCAAGGGACAGGGGGAACCTACGAGCAGTACTTC.

This chain connects TRBV7-2 to TRBJ1-4, with D unclear. CDR3 length equals 15 residues. CDR1 is SGHTA, CDR2 FQGNSA, per germline. Trimming cost V 1 base and J 5 bases, with 11 bases left between them. The CDR3 loop reads CASSLDGNLNEKLFF. CDR3 coding DNA: TGTGCCAGCAGCTTAGACGGCAATTTAAATGAAAAACTGTTTTTT.

The V and J genes are TRBV6-1 and TRBJ2-7; 9 positions agree with TRBD1. The CDR3 runs to 12 residues. Germline CDR1 and CDR2: MNHNS and SASEGT. V lost 6 bases and J lost 3; bases outside the gene matches: 0. This CDR3 is CASRTGGYEQYF. CDR3 coding DNA: TGTGCCAGCAGGACAGGGGGCTACGAGCAGTACTTC.

The chain uses TRBV29-1 and TRBJ2-1; 11 bases align to TRBD2. V trimming: 5 bases; J trimming: 8 bases; junction bases outside the gene matches: 17. The length of the CDR3 is 17 residues. Germline CDR1 is SQVTM and CDR2 is ANQGSEA. The CDR3, as DNA: TGCAGCGTTCCCATAGGGAAACTAGCGGGGGTAAACTATGAGCAGTTCTTC. Residues: CSVPIGKLAGVNYEQFF.

The chain is built from TRBV5-6 and TRBJ2-6, with D possibly being TRBD1 (6 bases). Trimming removed 1 base from V and 0 bases from J, with 8 bases in between. Germline assignment: CDR1 SGHDT and CDR2 YYEEEE. The CDR3 runs 16 residues. The CDR3 nucleotides are TGTGCCAGCAGCTTGCCGGGACACTCTGGGGCCAACGTCCTGACTTTC. Translating gives CASSLPGHSGANVLTF.

The table lists this clone with many counts. The CDR3 DNA reads TGTGCCAGCAGTCCCTCCGGGACAGGGGCCAACAATGAGCAGTTCTTC. Protein: CASSPSGTGANNEQFF. V usage is TRBV27 and J usage is TRBJ2-1, with 10 bases lining up with TRBD1. Trimming removed 5 bases from V and 5 bases from J; junction bases left unmatched: 9. The CDR3 runs to 16 residues. Germline values: CDR1 MNHEY, CDR2 SMNVEV (reference sequence).

The rearrangement joins TRBV12-3 or TRBV12-4 to TRBJ1-2; 8 positions agree with TRBD1. This CDR3 has 13 residues. Trimming removed 6 bases from V and 8 bases from J; junction bases left unmatched: 8. The CDR3 is CASSPRTGQGYTF. CDR3 nucleotides: TGTGCCAGCAGCCCCCGGACAGGGCAAGGCTACACCTTC.

The V gene is TRBV28, the J gene TRBJ1-6, with D hard to call. In germline, CDR1 is MDHEN, CDR2 SYDVKM. This CDR3 contains 12 residues. V lost 3 bases and J lost 7, with 4 bases in between. CDR3 sequence reads: CASSLANSPLHF. The CDR3, as DNA: TGTGCCAGCAGTTTGGCAAATTCACCCCTCCACTTT. Using reference TRBV28 and TRBJ1-6 for the parts outside the CDR3, the full variable domain is DVKVTQSSRYLVKRTGEKVFLECVQDMDHENMFWYRQDPGLGLRLIYFSYDVKMKEKGDIPEGYSVSREKKERFSLILESASTNQTSMYLCASSLANSPLHFGNGTRLTVT.

The chain uses TRBV27 and TRBJ1-2; maybe TRBD1 (6 bases). This CDR3 region has 13 residues. Germline CDR1 MNHEY, CDR2 SMNVEV (reference sequence). The V gene lost 5 bases and the J gene lost 4 bases, with 11 bases spanning the gap. CDR3 coding DNA: TGTGCCAGCAGTACAGGGCACATCTATGGCTACACCTTC. It translates to CASSTGHIYGYTF.

V is TRBV14 and J is TRBJ2-1; TRBD1 matches 9 bases. With V trimmed by 8 bases and J by 3 bases, 8 bases remained unmatched. The CDR3 runs 15 residues. Germline V gene sequence: CDR1 SGHDN, CDR2 FVKESK. CDR3 amino acids: CASARTGVNYNEQFF. The CDR3 coding sequence is TGTGCCAGCGCCCGGACAGGGGTTAACTACAATGAGCAGTTCTTC.

The chain links TRBV9 to TRBJ1-6; D not certain. CDR1 and CDR2 from the germline V gene are SGDLS and YYNGEE. The CDR3 has 14 amino acids. Trimming pared 0 bases from V and 5 bases from J, leaving 6 bases between. The CDR3 coding sequence is TGTGCCAGCAGCGTAGGGAGGGATAATTCACCCCTCCACTTT. Amino acids: CASSVGRDNSPLHF. Combining the CDR3 with reference TRBV9 and TRBJ1-6 gives the whole variable domain DSGVTQTPKHLITATGQRVTLRCSPRSGDLSVYWYQQSLDQGLQFLIQYYNGEERAKGNILERFSAQQFPDLHSELNLSSLELGDSALYFCASSVGRDNSPLHFGNGTRLTVT.

The chain uses TRBV6-1 and TRBJ1-5; 7 nucleotides match TRBD1. CDR1 and CDR2 (germline): MNHNS, SASEGT. Trimming removed 4 bases from V and 0 bases from J; junction bases left unmatched: 9. The CDR3 has 17 amino acids. The CDR3 protein is CASSVRLRDSSNQPQHF. In DNA, the CDR3 is TGTGCCAGCAGTGTTCGACTCCGGGACAGTAGCAATCAGCCCCAGCATTTT.

This chain joins TRBV3-1 (or the pseudogene TRBV3-2) and TRBJ2-1; D is possibly TRBD1 or TRBD2 (5 bases each). Germline lookup yields CDR1 LGHDT and CDR2 YNNKEL (reference sequence). This CDR3 is built from 15 residues. Trimming took off 4 bases at V and 4 bases at J, with 14 bases between the two ends. The CDR3 DNA follows: TGTGCCAGCAGCCCGGGACGGAGTTCGTACAATGAGCAGTTCTTC. It is translated as CASSPGRSSYNEQFF.

V is TRBV6-5 and J is TRBJ1-6, with 7 positions matching TRBD1. CDR3 length: 13 residues. Germline V gives CDR1 MNHEY, CDR2 SVGAGI. The V segment lost 6 bases and the J segment 9 bases; nucleotides outside the gene matches: 5. CDR3 in DNA: TGTGCCAGCAGGGACAGGTTCAGTTCACCCCTCCACTTT. Translated: CASRDRFSSPLHF.

This clone showed up just once. The gene calls are TRBV3-1 (or the pseudogene TRBV3-2) and TRBJ2-5; a possible D gene is TRBD2 (5 bases). Deletions cut 3 bases from V and 4 bases from J, with 12 bases between. Germline V gene sequence: CDR1 LGHDT, CDR2 YNNKEL (reference sequence). The length of the CDR3 is 14 residues. CDR3 DNA: TGTGCCAGCAGCCACCCGGGAACCCGAGAGACCCAGTACTTC. This encodes CASSHPGTRETQYF.

This clone came up once. The rearrangement joins TRBV6-2 or TRBV6-3 to TRBJ1-6; D unclear. This CDR3 is 17 amino acids long. Trimming removed 2 bases at V and 5 bases at J, with 16 bases between. The germline V gene has CDR1 MNHEY and CDR2 SVGEGT. The CDR3 reads CASSYGGRVSHNSPLHF. Written as DNA, the CDR3 is TGTGCCAGCAGTTACGGCGGGAGGGTTAGCCATAATTCACCCCTCCACTTT.